A selection of T cell receptor beta chains follows, all from one sample in a study of identical twins. TCRdb redid the calling of the 5' RACE reads with MiXCR, one entry per CDR3 protein. The data show 200,000 to 250,000 distinct CDR3 sequences, with approximately 5.9% seen just once and roughly 15% held by the top ten. The sample was also reused in another study, on T cells expressing NK-cell markers.

Sequencing was performed on CD8+ T cells sorted from blood. Source of these receptors: a woman between 18 and 29 years old in good health. The CDR3 runs from the conserved cysteine through the conserved F or W.

v_gene,CDR3aa
TRBV7-6,CASSTLAGVREQYF
TRBV12-3/TRBV12-4,CASSSPGLHSYEQYF
TRBV29-1,CSVDTQYF
TRBV3-1,CASSLGDPGNTIYF
TRBV29-1,CSGGRYGEKLFF
TRBV10-3,CAISESLAAGTEAFF
TRBV7-9,CASRAPVVGAPDEQFF
TRBV4-1,CASREAFSSYNSPLHF
TRBV4-3,CASSQIRLGYTF
TRBV2,CASNLRGEQFF
TRBV12-3/TRBV12-4,CASRRKGLAGFNEQFF
TRBV7-2,CASSSPSREGTDTQYF
TRBV5-1,CASSLGLRANEQFF
TRBV15,CATSRVVPGELFF
TRBV29-1,CSTEDSTGNTGELFF
TRBV30,CAWELAGGREQFF
TRBV12-3/TRBV12-4,CASNTGGGAYNEQFF
TRBV27,CASFMGGTEAFF
TRBV12-3/TRBV12-4,CASDGAAGGSYNEQFF
TRBV25-1,CASSRVGLYNQPQHF
TRBV12-3/TRBV12-4,CVSRVMNTEAFF
TRBV3-1,CASSQDTTEAFF
TRBV7-2,CASSFRGQGNVYEQYF
TRBV29-1,CSVYSGRGNEQFF
TRBV13,CASSGPPGSQETQYF
TRBV6-4,CASSATSGSTDTQYF
TRBV9,CASSVAGGDEKLFF
TRBV4-3,CASSQDPLGWGNIQYF